The rows below give T cell receptor beta chains drawn from one sample of a study of T cell changes during pregnancy in multiple sclerosis. Using immunoSEQ multiplex PCR, the repertoire was profiled, and TCRdb retains in-frame clones only, with some absent. The sample lists approximately 41,000 clones; 90% were seen once. Specimen: CD4+ T cells from peripheral blood mononuclear cells, collected in the second trimester of pregnancy. These receptors were obtained from a female donor with multiple sclerosis, enrolled in a pregnancy study. The CDR3 runs from the conserved cysteine through the conserved F or W. A D gene is named only where the DNA matches it firmly. The size entry is marked missing in some rows and otherwise reads once, few, many or a size class.

len: 13
abundance: NA
d_gene: NA
v_gene: TRBV2
j_gene: TRBJ2-4
CDR3nt: TGTGCCAGCAGTGTACTAGCCAAAAACATTCAGTACTTC
CDR3aa: CASSVLAKNIQYF

len: 14
abundance: NA
d_gene: NA
v_gene: TRBV13
j_gene: TRBJ2-7
CDR3nt: TGTGCCAGCAGCTTAGGTTCAGACTCCTACGAGCAGTACTTC
CDR3aa: CASSLGSDSYEQYF

len: 15
abundance: NA
d_gene: TRBD2
v_gene: TRBV5-8
j_gene: TRBJ2-4
CDR3nt: TGTGCCAGCGGCCTAGCGGGAGTTAGCAAAAACATTCAGTACTTC
CDR3aa: CASGLAGVSKNIQYF

len: 19
abundance: NA
d_gene: TRBD1
v_gene: TRBV19
j_gene: TRBJ2-1
CDR3nt: TGTGCCAGTAGCAAGAGTGGCATCATGACAGGGGGTTCCTACAATGAGCAGTTCTTC
CDR3aa: CASSKSGIMTGGSYNEQFF

len: 14
abundance: NA
d_gene: NA
v_gene: TRBV6-6
j_gene: TRBJ2-3
CDR3nt: TGTGCCAGCAGCAGAGGGACTGCAGTCGATACGCAGTATTTT
CDR3aa: CASSRGTAVDTQYF

len: 17
abundance: NA
d_gene: NA
v_gene: TRBV10-3
j_gene: TRBJ1-2
CDR3nt: TGTGCCATCAGATCCCACCTCGACAGGCACATTGCCTATGGCTACACCTTC
CDR3aa: CAIRSHLDRHIAYGYTF

len: 14
abundance: once
d_gene: TRBD1
v_gene: TRBV19
j_gene: TRBJ2-3
CDR3nt: TGTGCCAGTAGTGTGGGACAGATTACAGATACGCAGTATTTT
CDR3aa: CASSVGQITDTQYF

len: 12
abundance: NA
d_gene: NA
v_gene: TRBV10-3
j_gene: TRBJ2-7
CDR3nt: TGTGCCATCAGTGCCCCTGCGTACGAGCAGTACTTC
CDR3aa: CAISAPAYEQYF

len: 14
abundance: NA
d_gene: NA
v_gene: TRBV25-1
j_gene: TRBJ2-1
CDR3nt: TGTGCCAGCAGCTCCGGGGGAAACTACAATGAGCAGTTCTTC
CDR3aa: CASSSGGNYNEQFF

len: 14
abundance: NA
d_gene: NA
v_gene: TRBV7-2
j_gene: TRBJ2-5
CDR3nt: TGTGCCAGCGGTCGTCAGGGGATCGGAGAGACCCAGTACTTC
CDR3aa: CASGRQGIGETQYF

len: 13
abundance: NA
d_gene: NA
v_gene: TRBV28
j_gene: TRBJ2-5
CDR3nt: TGTGCCAGCAGGTTGCAAGCGGAAGAGACCCAGTACTTC
CDR3aa: CASRLQAEETQYF

len: 15
abundance: NA
d_gene: TRBD1
v_gene: TRBV5-6
j_gene: TRBJ2-3
CDR3nt: TGTGCCAGCAGCTCCCCGGGACAGGGGGTGGATACGCAGTATTTT
CDR3aa: CASSSPGQGVDTQYF

len: 13
abundance: NA
d_gene: TRBD1
v_gene: TRBV7-2
j_gene: TRBJ1-1
CDR3nt: TGTGCCAGCAGCTTAGGACAGGGTGCTCAAGCTTTCTTT
CDR3aa: CASSLGQGAQAFF

len: 16
abundance: NA
d_gene: NA
v_gene: TRBV4-1
j_gene: TRBJ2-4
CDR3nt: TGCGCCAGCAGCCAAGACGCGGGGGCGGCCAAAAACATTCAGTACTTC
CDR3aa: CASSQDAGAAKNIQYF

len: 17
abundance: once
d_gene: TRBD2
v_gene: TRBV14
j_gene: TRBJ2-5
CDR3nt: TGTGCCAGCAGCCCGGGACTAGCGGGAGCAGGAGTCGAGACCCAGTACTTC
CDR3aa: CASSPGLAGAGVETQYF

len: 20
abundance: NA
d_gene: TRBD2
v_gene: TRBV9
j_gene: TRBJ2-2
CDR3nt: TGTGCCAGCAGCGGCTCCGGGACTAGCGGGCCGACTCTCGACACCGGGGAGCTGTTTTTT
CDR3aa: CASSGSGTSGPTLDTGELFF

len: 14
abundance: few
d_gene: TRBD1
v_gene: TRBV5-4
j_gene: TRBJ1-4
CDR3nt: TGTGCCAGCAGCAGTGGACAGGGGCGGGAAAAACTGTTTTTT
CDR3aa: CASSSGQGREKLFF

len: 14
abundance: few
d_gene: TRBD2
v_gene: TRBV10-1
j_gene: TRBJ2-7
CDR3nt: TGCGCCAGCAGTGAGGACAAGCGGGAGGTCGAGCAGTACTTC
CDR3aa: CASSEDKREVEQYF

len: 14
abundance: few
d_gene: NA
v_gene: TRBV2
j_gene: TRBJ2-7
CDR3nt: TGTGCCAGCATTTCGGACTTAAGCTCCTACGAGCAGTACTTC
CDR3aa: CASISDLSSYEQYF

len: 16
abundance: NA
d_gene: NA
v_gene: TRBV6-6
j_gene: TRBJ1-4
CDR3nt: TGTGCCAGCAGTCGCGGACAGATGGTCACTAATGAAAAACTGTTTTTT
CDR3aa: CASSRGQMVTNEKLFF

len: 13
abundance: NA
d_gene: NA
v_gene: TRBV2
j_gene: TRBJ2-2
CDR3nt: TGTGCCAGCATGGCAGGGGGGACCGGGGAGCTGTTTTTT
CDR3aa: CASMAGGTGELFF

len: 13
abundance: NA
d_gene: TRBD1
v_gene: TRBV10-3
j_gene: TRBJ1-2
CDR3nt: TGTGCCATCAGAGCCCGACAGGGCGAGGGCTACACCTTC
CDR3aa: CAIRARQGEGYTF

len: 18
abundance: few
d_gene: NA
v_gene: TRBV2
j_gene: TRBJ2-5
CDR3nt: TGTGCCAGCAGTGAATTGGATGCGACAGAATTGTACCAAGAGACCCAGTACTTC
CDR3aa: CASSELDATELYQETQYF

len: 14
abundance: NA
d_gene: NA
v_gene: TRBV7-2
j_gene: TRBJ2-2
CDR3nt: TGTGCCAGCAGCTTAGGACAAAACACCGGGGAGCTGTTTTTT
CDR3aa: CASSLGQNTGELFF

len: 14
abundance: NA
d_gene: NA
v_gene: TRBV5-4
j_gene: TRBJ2-1
CDR3nt: TGTGCCAGCAGCCGCCGGGACACCTACAATGAGCAGTTCTTC
CDR3aa: CASSRRDTYNEQFF

len: 16
abundance: NA
d_gene: TRBD2
v_gene: TRBV18
j_gene: TRBJ2-1
CDR3nt: TGTGCCAGCTCACTTCGCGGACTAGCGGGAGAAGGTGAGCAGTTCTTC
CDR3aa: CASSLRGLAGEGEQFF

len: 11
abundance: NA
d_gene: NA
v_gene: TRBV2
j_gene: TRBJ1-2
CDR3nt: TGTGCCCAAGCTTCTAACTATGGCTACACCTTC
CDR3aa: CAQASNYGYTF

len: 11
abundance: NA
d_gene: NA
v_gene: TRBV29-1
j_gene: TRBJ2-7
CDR3nt: TGCAGCGTAGGGGGCTCCTACGAGCAGTACTTC
CDR3aa: CSVGGSYEQYF

len: 13
abundance: NA
d_gene: NA
v_gene: TRBV30
j_gene: TRBJ2-3
CDR3nt: TGTGCCTGGAGTGTACGACAGCAAGATACGCAGTATTTT
CDR3aa: CAWSVRQQDTQYF

len: 15
abundance: NA
d_gene: TRBD2
v_gene: TRBV29-1
j_gene: TRBJ2-1
CDR3nt: TGCAGCGTTGAAGATAATCCCGGGACTAGCAATGAGCAGTTCTTC
CDR3aa: CSVEDNPGTSNEQFF

len: 16
abundance: NA
d_gene: TRBD2
v_gene: TRBV11-2
j_gene: TRBJ2-1
CDR3nt: TGTGCCAGCAGCTTGGGTACTAGCGGGAGGGCAAATGAGCAGTTCTTC
CDR3aa: CASSLGTSGRANEQFF

len: 14
abundance: NA
d_gene: NA
v_gene: TRBV7-9
j_gene: TRBJ2-4
CDR3nt: TGTGCCAGCAGCTTAATGGGGCTGGGGGCCATTCAGTACTTC
CDR3aa: CASSLMGLGAIQYF

len: 11
abundance: NA
d_gene: NA
v_gene: TRBV7-9
j_gene: TRBJ2-5
CDR3nt: TGTGCCAGCAGCCTTCAGGAGACCCAGTACTTC
CDR3aa: CASSLQETQYF

len: 14
abundance: NA
d_gene: NA
v_gene: TRBV28
j_gene: TRBJ2-7
CDR3nt: TGTGCCAGCAGTTTAACAGGGACCCACTACGAGCAGTACTTC
CDR3aa: CASSLTGTHYEQYF

len: 15
abundance: NA
d_gene: TRBD2
v_gene: TRBV5-1
j_gene: TRBJ2-1
CDR3nt: TGCGCCAGCAGGTTGACTAGCGGAGCCTCTGATGAGCAGTTCTTC
CDR3aa: CASRLTSGASDEQFF

len: 17
abundance: NA
d_gene: NA
v_gene: TRBV2
j_gene: TRBJ2-3
CDR3nt: TGTGCCAGCAGCGTTCGCGTGGGGGCGCCTAGCACAGATACGCAGTATTTT
CDR3aa: CASSVRVGAPSTDTQYF

len: 13
abundance: NA
d_gene: NA
v_gene: TRBV4-3
j_gene: TRBJ2-1
CDR3nt: TGCGCCAGCAGCCGAGGCCAGATCAATGAGCAGTTCTTC
CDR3aa: CASSRGQINEQFF

len: 16
abundance: NA
d_gene: TRBD2
v_gene: TRBV7-7
j_gene: TRBJ2-2
CDR3nt: TGTGCTAGCAGCTTCGCCTGGACTAGCAACACCGGGGAGCTGTTTTTT
CDR3aa: CASSFAWTSNTGELFF

len: 14
abundance: NA
d_gene: NA
v_gene: TRBV30
j_gene: TRBJ2-7
CDR3nt: TGTGCCTGGAGGATGAGAGTCCCCCCCTACGAGCAGTACTTC
CDR3aa: CAWRMRVPPYEQYF

len: 20
abundance: NA
d_gene: NA
v_gene: TRBV12-2
j_gene: TRBJ2-7
CDR3nt: NA
CDR3aa: CASRLVGTGNPEREAYEQYF